This TCR beta chain appears in the sequencing data of a study of blood T cell repertoires in COVID-19 (dated by TCRdb to 2020 to 2022). At the level of the whole study: Collaborator samples came from the United States, Italy and Spain and covered acute and convalescent phases of COVID-19. The prospective study material was composed of cDNA or gDNA derived from T cells, B-cell-depleted T cells, or PBMCs. Where available, HLA class I and class II types were taken from metadata supplied by the sample provider and were not determined by assay-based typing. The dataset comprised deeply sampled blood TCRbeta repertoires from subjects exposed to, actively infected with, or recovered from COVID-19. The repertoires were released in a freely available public database meant as a resource for research on the immune response to SARS-CoV-2. The samples were drawn from two sources: the first 160 participants of the ongoing ImmuneRACE study, and some 1,300 subjects contributed by 6 global collaborators. A de-identified subject ID, COVID-19 status, age in years and sex were almost always included in the sample metadata. General conclusions and limits of the study: The quantity of clinical and demographic metadata differed by source and by participant and was supplied without curation.

The V end loses 1 base and the J end loses 0 bases, and a stretch of 10 bases separates them. Taken from the germline V gene (reference sequence), the CDR1 and CDR2 loops are GTSNPN and SVGIG. The CDR3 has 15 amino acids, counting the end cysteine and phenylalanine. Here the CDR3 DNA is all that survives: 45 bases in frame from base 1. TCRbeta CDR3 regions were amplified from genomic DNA using the immunoSEQ Assay, a bias-controlled multiplex PCR. Concerning the study's data processing: The number of nucleated cells in each sample was estimated by amplification of reference gene primers within the assay. Sequence reads were collapsed and filtered to measure the absolute abundance of every unique TCRbeta CDR3 rearrangement. Productive Simpson clonality was computed per sample as the square root of Simpson's diversity index over productive rearrangements. TCRdb holds this immuneACCESS table with in-frame rearrangements only. Some clones are missing; in checked studies, unresolved V genes explain under half, and the rest has no known cause. V and J calls and clone size are copied from that table; D and trimming were computed from the DNA. The sample table lists around 210,000 clones, roughly 88% of them with a count of one. Of the sample, roughly a sixth is held by the ten largest clones.

In Seattle, one collaborating source enrolled patients while the infection was active and tracked those patients longitudinally over the course of disease. Whole blood was collected in K2EDTA tubes by collaborating institutions according to the institutions' own protocols. For TCRbeta analysis, collaborators shipped samples in one of three forms: frozen whole blood, isolated PBMCs, or DNA extracted from either of those sample types. On this clone itself: Its antigen remains undetermined. No clone much larger than this one lies a single base away; base qualities are absent.

This sequence uses TRBV30 and TRBJ1-3, with an unclear D gene assignment. Sequencing was performed on peripheral blood. The TCR was taken from a man in his fifties or sixties with COVID-19, enrolled during active disease. The CDR3 has the sequence CAWSEGRSSGNTIYF. The nucleotide sequence reads TGTGCCTGGAGTGAAGGCAGGTCCTCTGGAAACACCATATATTTT.